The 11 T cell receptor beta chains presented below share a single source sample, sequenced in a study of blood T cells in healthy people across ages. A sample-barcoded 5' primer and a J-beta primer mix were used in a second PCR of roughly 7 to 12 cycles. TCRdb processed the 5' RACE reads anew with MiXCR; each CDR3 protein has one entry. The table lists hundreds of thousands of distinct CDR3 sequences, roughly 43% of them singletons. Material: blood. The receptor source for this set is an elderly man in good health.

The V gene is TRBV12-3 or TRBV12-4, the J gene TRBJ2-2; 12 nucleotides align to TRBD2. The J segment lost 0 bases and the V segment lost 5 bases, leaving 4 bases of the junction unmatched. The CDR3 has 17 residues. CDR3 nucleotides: TGTGCCAGCAGTCATAGGACTAGCGGGACGAACACCGGGGAGCTGTTTTTT. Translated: CASSHRTSGTNTGELFF.

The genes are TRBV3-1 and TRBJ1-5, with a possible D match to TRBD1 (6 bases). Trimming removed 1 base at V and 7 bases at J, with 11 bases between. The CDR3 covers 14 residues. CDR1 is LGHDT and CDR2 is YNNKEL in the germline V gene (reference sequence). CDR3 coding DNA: TGTGCCAGCAGCCAAGGGGGGCAGGGACAGCCCCAGCATTTT. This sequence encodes CASSQGGQGQPQHF.

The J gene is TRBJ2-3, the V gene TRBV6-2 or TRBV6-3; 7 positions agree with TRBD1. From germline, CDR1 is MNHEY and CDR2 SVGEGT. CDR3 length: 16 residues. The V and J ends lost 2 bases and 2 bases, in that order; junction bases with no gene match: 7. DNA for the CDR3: TGTGCCAGCAGTTACCGTATCGACAGGGTCACAGATACGCAGTATTTT. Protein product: CASSYRIDRVTDTQYF.

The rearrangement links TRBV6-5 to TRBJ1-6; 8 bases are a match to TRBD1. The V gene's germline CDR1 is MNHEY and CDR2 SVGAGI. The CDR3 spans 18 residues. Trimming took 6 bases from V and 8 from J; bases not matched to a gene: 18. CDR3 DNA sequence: TGTGCCAGCAGCTACGGACAGGGTCAGTTCCTAACATATTCACCCCTCCACTTT. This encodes CASSYGQGQFLTYSPLHF.

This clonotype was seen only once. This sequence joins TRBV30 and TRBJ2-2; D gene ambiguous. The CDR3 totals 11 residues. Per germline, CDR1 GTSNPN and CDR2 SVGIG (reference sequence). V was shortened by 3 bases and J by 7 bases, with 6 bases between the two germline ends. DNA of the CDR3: TGTGCCTGGAGGGGTGTCGGGGAGCTGTTTTTT. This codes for CAWRGVGELFF. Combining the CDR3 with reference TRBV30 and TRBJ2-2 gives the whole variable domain SQTIHQWPATLVQPVGSPLSLECTVEGTSNPNLYWYRQAAGRGLQLLFYSVGIGQISSEVPQNLSASRPQDRQFILSSKKLLLSDSGFYLCAWRGVGELFFGEGSRLTVL.

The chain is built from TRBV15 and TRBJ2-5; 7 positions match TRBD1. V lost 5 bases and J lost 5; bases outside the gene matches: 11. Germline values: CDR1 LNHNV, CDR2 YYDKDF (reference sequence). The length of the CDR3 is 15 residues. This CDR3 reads CATSGRDRKRETQYF. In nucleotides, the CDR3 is TGTGCCACCAGCGGCCGGGACAGAAAGAGGGAGACCCAGTACTTC.

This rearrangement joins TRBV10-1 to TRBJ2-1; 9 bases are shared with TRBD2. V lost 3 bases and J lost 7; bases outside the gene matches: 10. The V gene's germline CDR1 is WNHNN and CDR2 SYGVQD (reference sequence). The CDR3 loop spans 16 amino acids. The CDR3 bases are TGCGCCAGCAGTGACTCCTCGGGACTAGCTGGGAATGAGCAGTTCTTC. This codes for CASSDSSGLAGNEQFF.

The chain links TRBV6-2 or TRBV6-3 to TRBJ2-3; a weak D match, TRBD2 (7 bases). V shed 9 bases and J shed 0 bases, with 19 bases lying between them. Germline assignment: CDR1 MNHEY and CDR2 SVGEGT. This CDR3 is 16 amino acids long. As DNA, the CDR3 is TGTGCCAGTCAGAGGGGGGGACAAAGAAGCACAGATACGCAGTATTTT. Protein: CASQRGGQRSTDTQYF.

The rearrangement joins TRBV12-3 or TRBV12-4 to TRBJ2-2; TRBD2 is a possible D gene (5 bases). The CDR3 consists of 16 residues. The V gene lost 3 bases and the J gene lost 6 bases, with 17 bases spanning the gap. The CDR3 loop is CASSFGERLNAGELFF. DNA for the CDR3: TGTGCCAGCAGTTTCGGGGAAAGGTTAAACGCCGGGGAGCTGTTTTTT.

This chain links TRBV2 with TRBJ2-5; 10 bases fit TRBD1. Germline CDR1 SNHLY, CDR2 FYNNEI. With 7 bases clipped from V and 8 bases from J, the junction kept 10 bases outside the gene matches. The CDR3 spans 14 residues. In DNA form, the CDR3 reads TGTGCCAGCATTCAGGGGACAGGGGAAATAACCCAGTACTTC. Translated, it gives CASIQGTGEITQYF.

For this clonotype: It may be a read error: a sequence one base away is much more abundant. The CDR3 nucleotides are TGTGCCAGCAGGGACTCCCTCGCAGATACGCAGTATTTT. This gives the protein CASRDSLADTQYF. The V gene is TRBV6-1, the J gene TRBJ2-3; D possibly corresponds to TRBD2 (5 bases). Germline assignment: CDR1 MNHNS and CDR2 SASEGT. The ends were cut back, 6 bases at V and 4 bases at J, with 11 bases in the middle. This CDR3 spans 13 amino acids.